These 4 T cell receptor beta chains share one sample of origin, sequenced in a study of T cell changes during pregnancy in multiple sclerosis. Assay used: immunoSEQ multiplex PCR; TCRdb lists only in-frame clones, some missing. The repertoire includes tens of thousands of clones, 85% to 95% of them detected once, and about 0.85% sits in the top ten. The sample in question was peripheral blood, obtained in the first trimester of pregnancy. The receptor set was obtained from a female donor with multiple sclerosis, enrolled in a pregnancy study.

CDR3 nucleotides: TGTGCCAGCCCTGTCCCGGGACAGGGGCCCGGGGAGCTGTTTTTT. This encodes CASPVPGQGPGELFF. The genes are TRBV6-1 and TRBJ2-2, with 10 bases identical to TRBD1. CDR1 is MNHNS, CDR2 SASEGT, per germline. This CDR3 comprises 15 residues. The J segment lost 6 bases and the V segment lost 8 bases, leaving 9 bases of the junction unmatched.

V and J are TRBV28 and TRBJ2-7, with TRBD2 matching 9 bases. V was clipped by 3 bases and J by 0 bases; unmatched bases: 6. The germline gives CDR1 MDHEN, CDR2 SYDVKM. The CDR3 has 16 amino acids. Here the CDR3 DNA reads TGTGCCAGCAGTTTTACCCTAGCGGGGCTCTCCTACGAGCAGTACTTC. Protein sequence: CASSFTLAGLSYEQYF.

In this sample, this clone turned up a few times. The rearrangement uses TRBV6-5 and TRBJ1-5; D ambiguous. The CDR3 covers 13 residues. Trimming stripped 8 bases from V and 6 bases from J, with 14 bases between. Germline V lookup: CDR1 MNHEY, CDR2 SVGAGI. The CDR3 nucleotides are TGTGCCAGCGGCCAGGTACGTGGTCAGCCCCAGCATTTT. Translated: CASGQVRGQPQHF.

The V gene is TRBV4-1, the J gene TRBJ1-6; the match to TRBD1 covers 7 bases. Germline V gene lookup returns CDR1 MGHRA and CDR2 YSYEKL. V dropped 1 base and J dropped 9; count of bases not matched to a gene: 6. There are 15 residues in the CDR3. CDR3 in amino acids: CASSQGGTATSPLHF. CDR3 DNA: TGCGCCAGCAGCCAAGGCGGGACAGCAACTTCACCCCTCCACTTT.